The text below deals with one T cell receptor beta chain. The sample originates from a study of technical replicates of blood from several donors. TCRdb's table, derived via immunoSEQ multiplex PCR, lists solely in-frame clones and lacks some. The sample records some 80,000 clones, approximately 97% being singletons. CDR1 is MDHEN, CDR2 SYDVKM, per germline. The V end lost 3 bases, the J end lost 0 bases, and 9 bases lay between the germline ends. This CDR3 comprises 15 residues. The sequenced sample was T cells isolated from PBMCs. The chain employs TRBV28 and TRBJ1-3, with D possibly matching TRBD1 (5 bases). The TCR sequence derives from a human donor in good health. CDR3 in DNA: TGTGCCAGCAGTTTGAGCGGGACCTCTGGAAACACCATATATTTT. This sequence encodes CASSLSGTSGNTIYF.